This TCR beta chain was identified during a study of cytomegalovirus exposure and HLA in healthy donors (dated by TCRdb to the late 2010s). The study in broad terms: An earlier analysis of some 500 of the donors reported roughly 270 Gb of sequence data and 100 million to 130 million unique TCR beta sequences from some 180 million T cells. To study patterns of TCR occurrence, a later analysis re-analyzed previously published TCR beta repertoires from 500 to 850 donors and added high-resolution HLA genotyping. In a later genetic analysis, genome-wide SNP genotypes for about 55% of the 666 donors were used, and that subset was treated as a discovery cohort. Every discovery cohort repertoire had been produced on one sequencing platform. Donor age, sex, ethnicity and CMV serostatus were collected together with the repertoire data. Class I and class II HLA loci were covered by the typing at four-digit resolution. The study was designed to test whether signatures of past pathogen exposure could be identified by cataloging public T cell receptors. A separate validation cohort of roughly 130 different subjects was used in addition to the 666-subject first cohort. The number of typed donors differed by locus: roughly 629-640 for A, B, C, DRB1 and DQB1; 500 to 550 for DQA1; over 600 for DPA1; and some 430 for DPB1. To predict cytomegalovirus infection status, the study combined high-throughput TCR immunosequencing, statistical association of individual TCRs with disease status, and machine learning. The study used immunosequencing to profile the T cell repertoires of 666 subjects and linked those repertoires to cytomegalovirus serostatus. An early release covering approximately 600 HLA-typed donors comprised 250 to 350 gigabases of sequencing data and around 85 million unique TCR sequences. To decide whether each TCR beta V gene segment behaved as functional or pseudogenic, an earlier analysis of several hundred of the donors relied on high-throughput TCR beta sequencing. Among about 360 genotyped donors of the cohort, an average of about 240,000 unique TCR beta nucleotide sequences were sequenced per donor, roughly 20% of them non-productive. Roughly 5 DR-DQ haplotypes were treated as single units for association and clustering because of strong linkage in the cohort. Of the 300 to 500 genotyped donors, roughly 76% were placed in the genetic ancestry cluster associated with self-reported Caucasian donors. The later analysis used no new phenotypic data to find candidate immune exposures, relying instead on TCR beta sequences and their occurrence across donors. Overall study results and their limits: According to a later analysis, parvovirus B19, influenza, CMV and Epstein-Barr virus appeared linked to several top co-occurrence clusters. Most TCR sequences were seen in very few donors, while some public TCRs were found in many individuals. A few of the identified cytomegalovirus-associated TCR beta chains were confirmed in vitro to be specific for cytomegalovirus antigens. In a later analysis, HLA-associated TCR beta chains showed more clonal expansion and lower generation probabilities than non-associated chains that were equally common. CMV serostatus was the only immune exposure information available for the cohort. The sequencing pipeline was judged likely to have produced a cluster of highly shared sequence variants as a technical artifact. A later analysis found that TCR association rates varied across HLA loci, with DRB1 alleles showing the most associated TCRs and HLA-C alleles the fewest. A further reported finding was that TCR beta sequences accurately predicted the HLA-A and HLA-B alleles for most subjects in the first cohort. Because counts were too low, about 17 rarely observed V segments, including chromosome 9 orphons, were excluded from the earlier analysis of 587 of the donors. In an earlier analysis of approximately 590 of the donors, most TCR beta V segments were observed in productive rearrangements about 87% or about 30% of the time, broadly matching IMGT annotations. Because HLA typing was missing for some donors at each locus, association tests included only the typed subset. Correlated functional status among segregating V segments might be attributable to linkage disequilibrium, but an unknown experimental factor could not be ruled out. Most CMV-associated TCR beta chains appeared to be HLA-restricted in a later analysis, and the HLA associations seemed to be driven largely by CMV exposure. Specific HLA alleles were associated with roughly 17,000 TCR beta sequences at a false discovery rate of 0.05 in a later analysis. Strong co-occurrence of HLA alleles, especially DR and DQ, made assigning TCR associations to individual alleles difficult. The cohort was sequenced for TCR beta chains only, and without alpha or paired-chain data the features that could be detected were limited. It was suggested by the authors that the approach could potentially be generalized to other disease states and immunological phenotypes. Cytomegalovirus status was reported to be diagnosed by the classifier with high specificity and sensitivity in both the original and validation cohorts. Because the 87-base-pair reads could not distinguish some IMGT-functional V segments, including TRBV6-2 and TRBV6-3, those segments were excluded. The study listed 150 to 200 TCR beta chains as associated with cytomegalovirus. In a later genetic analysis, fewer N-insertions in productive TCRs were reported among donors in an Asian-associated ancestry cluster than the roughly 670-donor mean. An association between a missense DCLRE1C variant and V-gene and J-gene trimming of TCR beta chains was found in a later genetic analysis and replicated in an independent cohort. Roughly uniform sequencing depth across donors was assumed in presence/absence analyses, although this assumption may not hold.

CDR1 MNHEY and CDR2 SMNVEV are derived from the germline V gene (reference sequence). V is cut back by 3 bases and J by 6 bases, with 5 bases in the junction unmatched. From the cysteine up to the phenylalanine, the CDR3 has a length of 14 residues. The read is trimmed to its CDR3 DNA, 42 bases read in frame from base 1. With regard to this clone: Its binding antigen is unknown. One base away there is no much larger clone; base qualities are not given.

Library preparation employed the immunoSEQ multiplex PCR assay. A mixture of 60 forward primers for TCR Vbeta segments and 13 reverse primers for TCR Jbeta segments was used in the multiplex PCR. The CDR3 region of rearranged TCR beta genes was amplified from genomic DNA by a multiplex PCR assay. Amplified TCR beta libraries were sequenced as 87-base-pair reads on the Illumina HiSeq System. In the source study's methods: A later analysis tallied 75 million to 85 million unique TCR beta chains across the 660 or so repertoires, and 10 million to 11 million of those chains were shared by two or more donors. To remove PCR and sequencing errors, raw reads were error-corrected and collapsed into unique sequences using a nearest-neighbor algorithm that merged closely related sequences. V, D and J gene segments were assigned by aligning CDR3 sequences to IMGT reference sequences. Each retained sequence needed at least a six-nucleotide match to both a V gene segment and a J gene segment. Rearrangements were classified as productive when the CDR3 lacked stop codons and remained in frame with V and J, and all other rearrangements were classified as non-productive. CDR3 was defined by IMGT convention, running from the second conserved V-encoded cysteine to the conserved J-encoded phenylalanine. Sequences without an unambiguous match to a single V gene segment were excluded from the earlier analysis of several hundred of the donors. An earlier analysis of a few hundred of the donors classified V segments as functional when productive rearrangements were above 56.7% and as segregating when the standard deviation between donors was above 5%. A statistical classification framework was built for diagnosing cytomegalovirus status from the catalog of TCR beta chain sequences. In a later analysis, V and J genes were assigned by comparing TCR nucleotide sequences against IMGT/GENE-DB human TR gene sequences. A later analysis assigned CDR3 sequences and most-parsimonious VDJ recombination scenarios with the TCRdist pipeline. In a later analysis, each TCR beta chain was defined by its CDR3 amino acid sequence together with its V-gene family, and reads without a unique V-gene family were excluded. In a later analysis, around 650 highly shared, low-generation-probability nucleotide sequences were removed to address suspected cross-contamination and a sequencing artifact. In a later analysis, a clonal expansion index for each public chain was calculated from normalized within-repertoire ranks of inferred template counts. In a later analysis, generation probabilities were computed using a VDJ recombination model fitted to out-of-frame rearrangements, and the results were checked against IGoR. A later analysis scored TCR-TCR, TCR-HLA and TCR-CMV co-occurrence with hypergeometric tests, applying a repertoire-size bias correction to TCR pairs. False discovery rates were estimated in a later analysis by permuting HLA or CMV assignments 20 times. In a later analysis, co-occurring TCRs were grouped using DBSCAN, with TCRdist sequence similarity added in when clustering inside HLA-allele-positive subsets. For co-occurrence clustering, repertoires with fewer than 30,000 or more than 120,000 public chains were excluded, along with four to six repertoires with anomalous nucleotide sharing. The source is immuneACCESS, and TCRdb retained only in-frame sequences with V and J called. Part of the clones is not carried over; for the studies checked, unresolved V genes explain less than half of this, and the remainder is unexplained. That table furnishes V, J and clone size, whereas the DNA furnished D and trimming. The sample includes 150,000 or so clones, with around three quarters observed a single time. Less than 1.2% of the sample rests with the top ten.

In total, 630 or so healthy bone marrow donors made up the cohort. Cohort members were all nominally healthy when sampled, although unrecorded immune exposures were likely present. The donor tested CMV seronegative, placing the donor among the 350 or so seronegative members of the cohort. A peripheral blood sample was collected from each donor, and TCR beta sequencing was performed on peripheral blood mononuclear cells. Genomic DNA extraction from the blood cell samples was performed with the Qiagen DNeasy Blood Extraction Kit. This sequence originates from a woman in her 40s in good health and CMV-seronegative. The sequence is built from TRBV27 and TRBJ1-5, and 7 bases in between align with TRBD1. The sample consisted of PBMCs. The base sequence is TGTGCCAGCAGTTTTACTGGACAGGTTCAGCCCCAGCATTTT. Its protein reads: CASSFTGQVQPQHF.